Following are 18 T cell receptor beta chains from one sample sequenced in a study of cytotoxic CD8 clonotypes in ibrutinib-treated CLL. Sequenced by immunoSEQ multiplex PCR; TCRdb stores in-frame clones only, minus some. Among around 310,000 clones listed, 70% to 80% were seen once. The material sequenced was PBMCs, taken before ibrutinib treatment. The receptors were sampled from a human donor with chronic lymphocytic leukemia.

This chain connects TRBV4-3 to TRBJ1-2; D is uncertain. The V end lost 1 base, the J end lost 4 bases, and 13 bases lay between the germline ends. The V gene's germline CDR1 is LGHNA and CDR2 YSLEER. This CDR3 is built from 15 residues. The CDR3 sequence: CASSQGAVSSYGYTF. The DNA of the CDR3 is TGCGCCAGCAGCCAAGGTGCCGTCTCCTCCTATGGCTACACCTTC.

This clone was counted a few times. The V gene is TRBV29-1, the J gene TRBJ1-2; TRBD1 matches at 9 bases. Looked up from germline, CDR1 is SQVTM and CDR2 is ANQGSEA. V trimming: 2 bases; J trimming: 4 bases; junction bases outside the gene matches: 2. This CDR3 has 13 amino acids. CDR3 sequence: CSVEKTGGYGYTF. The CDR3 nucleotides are TGCAGCGTTGAAAAGACAGGGGGCTATGGCTACACCTTC. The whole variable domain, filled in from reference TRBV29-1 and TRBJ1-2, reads SAVISQKPSRDICQRGTSLTIQCQVDSQVTMMFWYRQQPGQSLTLIATANQGSEATYESGFVIDKFPISRPNLTFSTLTVSNMSPEDSSIYLCSVEKTGGYGYTFGSGTRLTVV.

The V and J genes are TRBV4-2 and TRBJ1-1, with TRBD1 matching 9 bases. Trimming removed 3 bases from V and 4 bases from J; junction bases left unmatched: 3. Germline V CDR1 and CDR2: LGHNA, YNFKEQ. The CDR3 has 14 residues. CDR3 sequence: CASSQEDRGTEAFF. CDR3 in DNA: TGTGCCAGCAGCCAGGAGGACAGGGGCACTGAAGCTTTCTTT.

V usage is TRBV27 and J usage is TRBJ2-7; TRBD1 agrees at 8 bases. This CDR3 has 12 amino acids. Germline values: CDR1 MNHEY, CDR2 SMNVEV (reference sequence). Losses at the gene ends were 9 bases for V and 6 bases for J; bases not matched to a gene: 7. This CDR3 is CASGTGSVEQYF. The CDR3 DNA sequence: TGTGCCAGTGGGACAGGATCAGTCGAGCAGTACTTC.

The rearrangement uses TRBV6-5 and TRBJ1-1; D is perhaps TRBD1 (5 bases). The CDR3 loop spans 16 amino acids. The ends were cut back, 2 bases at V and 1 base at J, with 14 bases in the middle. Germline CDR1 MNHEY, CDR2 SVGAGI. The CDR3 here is CASSYDSGAKNTEAFF. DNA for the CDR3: TGTGCCAGCAGTTACGACTCCGGGGCCAAGAACACTGAAGCTTTCTTT.

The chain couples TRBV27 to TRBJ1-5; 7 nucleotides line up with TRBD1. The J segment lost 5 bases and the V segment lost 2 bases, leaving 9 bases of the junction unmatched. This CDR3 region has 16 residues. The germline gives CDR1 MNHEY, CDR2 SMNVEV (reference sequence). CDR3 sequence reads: CASSLGEQGSDQPQHF. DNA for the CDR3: TGTGCCAGCAGTTTAGGGGAACAGGGGAGTGATCAGCCCCAGCATTTT.

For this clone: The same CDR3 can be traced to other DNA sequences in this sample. As DNA, the CDR3 is TGTGCCTGGAGTGTACGCGGGGGCAATGAGCAGTTCTTC. Translating gives CAWSVRGGNEQFF. The chain combines TRBV30 with TRBJ2-1; 7 nucleotides align to TRBD2. V lost 0 bases, J lost 6 bases, and 2 bases stayed unmatched. Germline-derived CDR1 and CDR2 are GTSNPN and SVGIG (reference sequence). This CDR3 has 13 amino acids. The whole variable domain, filled in from reference TRBV30 and TRBJ2-1, reads SQTIHQWPATLVQPVGSPLSLECTVEGTSNPNLYWYRQAAGRGLQLLFYSVGIGQISSEVPQNLSASRPQDRQFILSSKKLLLSDSGFYLCAWSVRGGNEQFFGPGTRLTVL.

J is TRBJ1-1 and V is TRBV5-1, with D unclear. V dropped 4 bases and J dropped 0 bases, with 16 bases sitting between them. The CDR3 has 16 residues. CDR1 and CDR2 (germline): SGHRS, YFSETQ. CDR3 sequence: CASSIEDSIMNTEAFF. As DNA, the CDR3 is TGCGCCAGCAGCATAGAAGACTCCATCATGAACACTGAAGCTTTCTTT.

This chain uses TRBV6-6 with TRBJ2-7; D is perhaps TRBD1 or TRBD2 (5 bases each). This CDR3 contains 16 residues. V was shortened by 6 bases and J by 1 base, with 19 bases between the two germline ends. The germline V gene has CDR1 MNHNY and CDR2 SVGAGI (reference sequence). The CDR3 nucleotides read TGTGCCAGCAGACGCCTAGGGACGGTACCGTCCTACGAGCAGTACTTC. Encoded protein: CASRRLGTVPSYEQYF.

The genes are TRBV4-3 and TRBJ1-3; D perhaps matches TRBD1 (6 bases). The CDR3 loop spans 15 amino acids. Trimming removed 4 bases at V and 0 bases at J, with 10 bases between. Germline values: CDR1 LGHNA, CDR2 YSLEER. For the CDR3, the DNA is TGCGCCAGCAGCCGTATACAGGGCTCTGGAAACACCATATATTTT. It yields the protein CASSRIQGSGNTIYF.

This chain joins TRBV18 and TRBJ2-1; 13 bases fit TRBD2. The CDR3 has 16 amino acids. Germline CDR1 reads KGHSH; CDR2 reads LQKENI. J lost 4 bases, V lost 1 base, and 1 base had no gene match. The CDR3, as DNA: TGTGCCAGCTCACCACTGGGACTAGCGGGGTACAATGAGCAGTTCTTC. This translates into CASSPLGLAGYNEQFF.

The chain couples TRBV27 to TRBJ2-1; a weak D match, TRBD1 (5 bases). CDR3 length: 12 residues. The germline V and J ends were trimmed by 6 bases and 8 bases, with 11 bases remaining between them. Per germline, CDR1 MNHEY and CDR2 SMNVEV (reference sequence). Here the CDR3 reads CASSYAGYEQFF. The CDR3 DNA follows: TGTGCCAGCAGCTATGCAGGGTATGAGCAGTTCTTC.

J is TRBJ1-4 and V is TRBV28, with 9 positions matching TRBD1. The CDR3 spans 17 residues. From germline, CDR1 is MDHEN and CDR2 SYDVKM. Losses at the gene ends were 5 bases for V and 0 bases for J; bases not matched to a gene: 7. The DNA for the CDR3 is TGTGCCAGCAGTGGAGGTGGGACAGGGTCAACTAATGAAAAACTGTTTTTT. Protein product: CASSGGGTGSTNEKLFF.

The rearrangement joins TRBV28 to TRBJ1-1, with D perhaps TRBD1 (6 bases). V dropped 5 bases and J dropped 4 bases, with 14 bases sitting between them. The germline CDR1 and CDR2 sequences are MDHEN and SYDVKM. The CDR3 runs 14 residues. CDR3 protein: CASSHQQGGTEAFF. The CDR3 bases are TGTGCCAGCAGTCATCAACAGGGTGGCACTGAAGCTTTCTTT.

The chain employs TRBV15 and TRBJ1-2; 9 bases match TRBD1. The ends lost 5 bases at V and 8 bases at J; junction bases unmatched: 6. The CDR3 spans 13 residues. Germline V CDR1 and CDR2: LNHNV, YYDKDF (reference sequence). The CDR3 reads CATSLTGGEGYTF. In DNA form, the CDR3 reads TGTGCCACCAGCCTAACAGGGGGCGAAGGCTACACCTTC.

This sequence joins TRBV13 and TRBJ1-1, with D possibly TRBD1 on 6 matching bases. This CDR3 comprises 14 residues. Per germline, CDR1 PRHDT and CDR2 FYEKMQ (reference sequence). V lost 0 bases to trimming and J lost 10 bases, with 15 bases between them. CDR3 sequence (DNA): TGTGCCAGCAGCTTAGGGCAGGGGAGGGTTGGAGCTTTCTTT. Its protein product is CASSLGQGRVGAFF.

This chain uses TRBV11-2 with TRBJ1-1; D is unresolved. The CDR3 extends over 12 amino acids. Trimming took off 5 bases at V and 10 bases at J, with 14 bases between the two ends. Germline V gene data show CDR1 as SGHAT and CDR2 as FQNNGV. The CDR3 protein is CASSAFVKGAFF. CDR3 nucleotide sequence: TGTGCCAGCAGCGCCTTCGTAAAGGGAGCTTTCTTT.

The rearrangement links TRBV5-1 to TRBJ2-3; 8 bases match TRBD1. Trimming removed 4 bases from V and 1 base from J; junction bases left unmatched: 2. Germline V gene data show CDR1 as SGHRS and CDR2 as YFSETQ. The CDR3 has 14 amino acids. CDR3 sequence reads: CASSADRGTDTQYF. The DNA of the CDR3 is TGCGCCAGCAGCGCGGACAGGGGCACAGATACGCAGTATTTT.